This section outlines one T cell receptor beta chain sequence together with its context. Antigen: not known. The sample is drawn from a study of cytomegalovirus exposure and HLA in healthy donors. Study results and caveats: A link between a missense DCLRE1C variant and TCR beta V- and J-gene trimming emerged from a later analysis. Some TCR beta chains (roughly 160 of them) were listed as cytomegalovirus-associated.

The V segment lost 8 bases and the J segment 0 bases; nucleotides outside the gene matches: 7. The CDR3 is made up of 15 amino acids. From germline, CDR1 is SNHLY and CDR2 FYNNEI. Primers: 60 Vbeta forward and 13 Jbeta reverse. The authors' processing: The authors later counted about 80 million unique TCR beta chains, some 9.9 million of them shared. Profiled with immunoSEQ multiplex PCR; TCRdb holds only in-frame clones, not every one. That table is the source of V, J and clone size, and D and trimming were worked out from the DNA. The sample has around 150,000 clones, about two thirds seen once. The gene calls are TRBV2 and TRBJ2-1; 7 nucleotides line up with TRBD2. The sequencing sample was made of PBMCs. This TCR was sampled from a middle-aged man in good health and CMV-seronegative. CDR3 bases: TGTGCCAGCTACGGACTAGTCGGCTCCTACAATGAGCAGTTCTTC. It specifies CASYGLVGSYNEQFF.